Sequencing of this T cell receptor (beta chain) was carried out in a study of CD8+ T cells in alopecia areata. Study as a whole: Treated patients received oral tofacitinib, 5 to 10 mg twice daily. Study-level results: Whereas mice showed it more clearly, TCR sharing across patients was murkier, possibly because of HLA. Greater clonality was observed in lesional scalp samples, especially alopecia totalis/universalis, versus normal scalp.

The sample holds a few counts of this clone. The target antigen is unknown. In each case, RNA was isolated and then reverse transcribed into cDNA as the sequencing template. Measured with immunoSEQ multiplex PCR; TCRdb has only the in-frame clones, and not every one. The data hold over 200,000 clones, with approximately 52% observed a single time. Germline V gene data show CDR1 as MGHRA and CDR2 as YSYEKL. The trim removed 0 bases at V and 10 bases at J, leaving 5 bases unmatched. The CDR3 extends over 14 amino acids. The TCR was taken from a human donor with alopecia areata. This chain connects TRBV4-1 to TRBJ2-1, with 8 nucleotides matching TRBD1. This specimen was CD4+ T cells sorted from blood, taken at week 0. Here the CDR3 DNA reads TGCGCCAGCAGCCAAGAAGGGGACAGGCGGGAGCAGTTCTTC. This sequence encodes CASSQEGDRREQFF.